The clone carrying this TCR beta chain was recorded a few times. This specimen comes from a study of blood T cell repertoires in COVID-19. The wider study: The United States, Italy and Spain supplied acute and convalescent COVID-19 samples. In each case, the material was cDNA or gDNA derived from T cells, B-cell-depleted T cells, or PBMCs.

V lost 0 bases to trimming and J lost 7 bases, with 13 bases between them. This CDR3 contains 15 residues. Looked up from germline, CDR1 is SGHAT and CDR2 is FQNNGV. How the authors handled the data: The authors estimated nucleated cell counts from reference gene primer amplification. TCRdb's table, derived via immunoSEQ multiplex PCR, lists solely in-frame clones and lacks some. V, J and clone size are those of that table, while D and trimming were read from the DNA. The table shows some 47,000 clones, with around 86% occurring only once. Sequencing was performed on peripheral blood. This receptor was obtained from a woman aged 55-70 years with acute or convalescent COVID-19. The chain couples TRBV11-2 to TRBJ1-3, with D possibly being TRBD1 (5 bases). DNA for the CDR3: TGTGCCAGCAGCTTAGACTACCAGGGCGCGAACACCATATATTTT. As protein: CASSLDYQGANTIYF.